This T cell receptor beta chain appears in the sequencing data of a study of T-cell memory formation after mild COVID-19. Background on the study: The study found TCR clusters largely donor specific.

Points on this clonotype: Its antigen is as yet unknown.

Findings and caveats of the study: A balance of CD4 and CD8 characterized clones contracting day 15 to 85, whereas later expanders leaned CD4+. Pre-infection memory showed some responding clones, and this suggested that cross-reactive memory joined.

The TCR alpha and TCR beta cDNA libraries, bearing sample barcodes and UMIs, were generated by 5'RACE using constant-segment primers. TCRdb processed the 5' RACE reads anew with MiXCR; each CDR3 protein has one entry. The profile covers approximately 12,000 distinct CDR3 sequences, with approximately 15% appearing a single time and about 54% taken by the ten largest. Sample: PBMCs or a T cell subset sorted from them (not recorded which). The clonotype was recovered from a man aged 18 to 30 who had mild COVID-19 (a few samples of this study predate the infection). Cell type and time point are not known.

CDR3 residues: CASSFGGGPTEQYF. CDR3 DNA: TGTGCCAGCAGCTTCGGGGGGGGGCCCACCGAGCAGTACTTC. The rearrangement joins TRBV7-9 to TRBJ2-7, with TRBD2 identical over 8 bases. This CDR3 comprises 14 residues. The germline CDR1 and CDR2 sequences are SEHNR and FQNEAQ (reference sequence). Losses at the gene ends were 3 bases for V and 6 bases for J; bases not matched to a gene: 7.